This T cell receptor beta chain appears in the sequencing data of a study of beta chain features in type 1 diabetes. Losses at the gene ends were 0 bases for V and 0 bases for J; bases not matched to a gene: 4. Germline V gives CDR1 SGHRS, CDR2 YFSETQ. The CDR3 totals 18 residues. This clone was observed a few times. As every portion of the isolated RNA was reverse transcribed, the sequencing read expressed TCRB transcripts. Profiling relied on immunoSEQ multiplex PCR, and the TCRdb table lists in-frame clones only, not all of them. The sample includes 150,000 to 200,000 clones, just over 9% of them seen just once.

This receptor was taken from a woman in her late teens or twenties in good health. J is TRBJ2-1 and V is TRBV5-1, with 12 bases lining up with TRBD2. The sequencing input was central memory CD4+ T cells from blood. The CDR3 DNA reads TGCGCCAGCAGCTTGGGAGCTAGCGGGAGGGCCTCCTACAATGAGCAGTTCTTC. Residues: CASSLGASGRASYNEQFF.